This T cell receptor beta chain is drawn from a study of blood T cell repertoires in COVID-19. Overall study context: Samples of COVID-19 (acute and convalescent) were obtained from the United States, Italy and Spain. PBMCs, B-cell-depleted T cells, or T cells were the source of the cDNA or gDNA that made up the material.

The J segment lost 4 bases and the V segment lost 5 bases, leaving 11 bases of the junction unmatched. CDR3 size: 17 residues. CDR1 is SGHAT and CDR2 is FQNNGV in the germline V gene. Original data processing: Amplification from reference gene primers served as the basis for estimated nucleated cell counts. Clones were sequenced by immunoSEQ multiplex PCR, and TCRdb holds only the in-frame ones, with some missing. D and trimming come from the DNA, and the V and J calls and clone size come from that table. The sample lists 130,000 or so clones; approximately 90% were seen once. The V and J genes are TRBV11-2 and TRBJ1-2; TRBD1 matches at 12 bases. The sequencing input was peripheral blood. This receptor was taken from a man aged 45-60 years with acute or convalescent COVID-19. The CDR3 region is CASSPQVGTGGPYGYTF. The CDR3 bases are TGTGCCAGCAGCCCCCAGGTGGGGACAGGGGGCCCCTATGGCTACACCTTC.